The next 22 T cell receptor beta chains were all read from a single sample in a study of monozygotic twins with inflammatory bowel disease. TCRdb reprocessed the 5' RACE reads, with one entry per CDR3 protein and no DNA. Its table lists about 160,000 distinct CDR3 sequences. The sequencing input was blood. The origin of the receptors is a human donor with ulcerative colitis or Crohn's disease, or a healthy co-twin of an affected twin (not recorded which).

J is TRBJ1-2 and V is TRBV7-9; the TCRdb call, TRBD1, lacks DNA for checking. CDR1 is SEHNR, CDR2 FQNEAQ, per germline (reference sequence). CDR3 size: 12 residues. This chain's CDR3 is CASSWGQDGYTF.

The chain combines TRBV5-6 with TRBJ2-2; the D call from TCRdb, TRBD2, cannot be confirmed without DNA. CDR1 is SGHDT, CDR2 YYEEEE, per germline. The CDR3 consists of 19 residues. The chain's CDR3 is CASSLFGLADFWDTGELFF.

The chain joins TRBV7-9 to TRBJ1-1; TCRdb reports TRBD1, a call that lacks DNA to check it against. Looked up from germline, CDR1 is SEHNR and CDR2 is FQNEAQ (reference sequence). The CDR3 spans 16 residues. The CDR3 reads CASSLAPRTGEGEAFF. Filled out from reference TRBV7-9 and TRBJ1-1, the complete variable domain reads DTGVSQNPRHKITKRGQNVTFRCDPISEHNRLYWYRQTLGQGPEFLTYFQNEAQLEKSRLLSDRFSAERPKGSFSTLEIQRTEQGDSAMYLCASSLAPRTGEGEAFFGQGTRLTVV.

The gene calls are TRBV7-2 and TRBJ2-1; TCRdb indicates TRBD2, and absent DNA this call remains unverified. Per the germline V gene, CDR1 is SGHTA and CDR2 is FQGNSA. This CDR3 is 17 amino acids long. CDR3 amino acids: CASSLIGGSGSYNEQFF.

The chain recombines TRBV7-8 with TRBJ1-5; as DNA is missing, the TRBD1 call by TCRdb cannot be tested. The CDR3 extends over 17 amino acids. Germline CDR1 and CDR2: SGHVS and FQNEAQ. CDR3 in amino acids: CASSLVHRGPINQPQHF.

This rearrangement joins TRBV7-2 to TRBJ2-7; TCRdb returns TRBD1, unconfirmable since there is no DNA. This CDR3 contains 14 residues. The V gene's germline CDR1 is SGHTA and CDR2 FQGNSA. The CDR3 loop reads CASSHGQVFYEQYF.

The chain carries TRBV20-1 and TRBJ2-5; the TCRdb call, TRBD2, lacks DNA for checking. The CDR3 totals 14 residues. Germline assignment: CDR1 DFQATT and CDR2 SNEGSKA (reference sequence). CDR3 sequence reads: CSGEGDSAKETQYF.

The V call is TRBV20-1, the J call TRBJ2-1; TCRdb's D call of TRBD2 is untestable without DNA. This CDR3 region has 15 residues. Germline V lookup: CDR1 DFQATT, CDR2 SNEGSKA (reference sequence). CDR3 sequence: CSALPGLETYNEQFF.

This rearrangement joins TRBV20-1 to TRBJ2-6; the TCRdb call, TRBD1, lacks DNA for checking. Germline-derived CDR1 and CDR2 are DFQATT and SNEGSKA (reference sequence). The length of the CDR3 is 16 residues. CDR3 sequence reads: CSAILRTSSGANVLTF.

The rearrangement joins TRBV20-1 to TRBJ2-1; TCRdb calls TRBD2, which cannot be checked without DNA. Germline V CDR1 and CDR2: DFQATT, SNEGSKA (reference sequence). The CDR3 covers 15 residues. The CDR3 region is CSARDYQRESNEQFF.

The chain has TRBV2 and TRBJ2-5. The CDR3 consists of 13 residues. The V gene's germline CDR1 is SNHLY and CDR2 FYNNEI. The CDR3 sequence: CASSESGDETQYF.

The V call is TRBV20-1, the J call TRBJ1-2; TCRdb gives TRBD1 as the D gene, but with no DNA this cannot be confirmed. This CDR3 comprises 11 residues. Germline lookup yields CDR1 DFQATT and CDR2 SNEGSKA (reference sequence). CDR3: CSARWVGGTTF.

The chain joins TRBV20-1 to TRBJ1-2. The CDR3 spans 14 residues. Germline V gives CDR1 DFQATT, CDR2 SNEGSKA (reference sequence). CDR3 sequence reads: CSARSGRTLYGYTF.

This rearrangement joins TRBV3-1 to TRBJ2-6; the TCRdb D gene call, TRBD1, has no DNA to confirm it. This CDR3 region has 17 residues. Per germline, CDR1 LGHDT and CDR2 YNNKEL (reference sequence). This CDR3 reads CASSQVQGRSGANVLTF.

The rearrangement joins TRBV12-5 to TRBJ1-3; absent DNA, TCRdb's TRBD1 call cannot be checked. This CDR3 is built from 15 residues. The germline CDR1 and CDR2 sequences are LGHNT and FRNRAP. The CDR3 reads CASGTGTAAGNTIYF.

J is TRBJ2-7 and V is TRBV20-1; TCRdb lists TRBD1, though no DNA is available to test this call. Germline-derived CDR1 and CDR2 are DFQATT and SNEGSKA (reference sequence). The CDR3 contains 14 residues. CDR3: CSARRGGGSYEQYF.

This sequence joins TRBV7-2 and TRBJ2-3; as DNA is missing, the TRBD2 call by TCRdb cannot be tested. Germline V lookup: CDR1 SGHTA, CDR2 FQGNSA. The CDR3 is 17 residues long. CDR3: CASSLAGASGVTDTQYF.

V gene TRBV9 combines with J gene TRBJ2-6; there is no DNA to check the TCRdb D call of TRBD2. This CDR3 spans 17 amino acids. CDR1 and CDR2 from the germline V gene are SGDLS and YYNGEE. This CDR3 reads CASSIAGLASGANVLTF.

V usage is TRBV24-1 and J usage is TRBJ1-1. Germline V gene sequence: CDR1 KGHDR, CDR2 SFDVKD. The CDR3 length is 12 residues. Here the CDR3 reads CATSSGNTEAFF.

The CDR3 loop reads CSARERTGGTEAFF. The gene calls are TRBV20-1 and TRBJ1-1; with no DNA, the TCRdb D assignment of TRBD1 cannot be verified. The germline CDR1 and CDR2 sequences are DFQATT and SNEGSKA (reference sequence). This CDR3 has 14 amino acids.

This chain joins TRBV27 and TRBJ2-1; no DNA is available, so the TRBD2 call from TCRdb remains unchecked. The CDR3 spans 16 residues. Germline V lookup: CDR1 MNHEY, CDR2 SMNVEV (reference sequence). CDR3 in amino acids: CASSPLLAGGANEQFF.

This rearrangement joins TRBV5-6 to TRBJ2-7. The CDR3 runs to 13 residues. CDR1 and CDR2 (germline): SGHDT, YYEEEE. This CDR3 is CASSLDSSFRSSF.